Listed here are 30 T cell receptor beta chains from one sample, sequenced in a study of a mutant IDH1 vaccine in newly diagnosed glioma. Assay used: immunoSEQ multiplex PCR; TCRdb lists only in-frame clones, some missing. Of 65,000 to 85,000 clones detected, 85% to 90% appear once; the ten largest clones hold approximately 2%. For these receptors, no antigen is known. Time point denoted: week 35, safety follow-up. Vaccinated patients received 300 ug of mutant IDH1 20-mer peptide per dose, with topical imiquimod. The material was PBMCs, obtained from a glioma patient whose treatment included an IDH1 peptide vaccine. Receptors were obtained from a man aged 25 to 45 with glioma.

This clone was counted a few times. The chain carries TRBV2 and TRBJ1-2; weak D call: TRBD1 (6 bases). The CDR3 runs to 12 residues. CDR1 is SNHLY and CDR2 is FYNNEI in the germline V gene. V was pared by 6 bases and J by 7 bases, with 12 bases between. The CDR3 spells CASRQQGPGYTF. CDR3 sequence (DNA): TGTGCCAGCAGGCAACAGGGCCCTGGCTACACCTTC.

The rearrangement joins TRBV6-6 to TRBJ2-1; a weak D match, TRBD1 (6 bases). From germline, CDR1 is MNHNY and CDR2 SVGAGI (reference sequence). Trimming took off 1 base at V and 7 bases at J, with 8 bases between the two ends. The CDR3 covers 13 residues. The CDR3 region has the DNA TGTGCCAGCAGTTACTTGAGGGGGAATGAGCAGTTCTTC. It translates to CASSYLRGNEQFF.

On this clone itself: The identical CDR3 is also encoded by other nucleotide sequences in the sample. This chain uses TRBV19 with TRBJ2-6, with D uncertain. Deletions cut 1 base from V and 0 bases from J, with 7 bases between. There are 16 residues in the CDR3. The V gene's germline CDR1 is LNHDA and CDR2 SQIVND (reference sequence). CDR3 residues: CASSIARHSGANVLTF. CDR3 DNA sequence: TGTGCCAGTAGTATAGCCAGACACTCTGGGGCCAACGTCCTGACTTTC.

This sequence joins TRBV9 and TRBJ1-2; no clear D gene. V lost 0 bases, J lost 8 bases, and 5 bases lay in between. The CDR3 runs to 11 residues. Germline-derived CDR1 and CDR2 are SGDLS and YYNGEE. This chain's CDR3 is CASSVVRGYTF. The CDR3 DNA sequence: TGTGCCAGCAGCGTAGTGAGAGGCTACACCTTC.

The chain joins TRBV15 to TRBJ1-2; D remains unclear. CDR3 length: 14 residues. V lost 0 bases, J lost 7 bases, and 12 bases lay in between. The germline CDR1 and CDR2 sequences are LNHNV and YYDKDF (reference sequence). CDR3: CATSREIRDPGYTF. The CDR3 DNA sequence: TGTGCCACCAGCAGAGAAATTCGGGATCCTGGCTACACCTTC. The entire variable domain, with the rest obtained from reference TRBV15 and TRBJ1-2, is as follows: DAMVIQNPRYQVTQFGKPVTLSCSQTLNHNVMYWYQQKSSQAPKLLFHYYDKDFNNEADTPDNFQSRRPNTSFCFLDIRSPGLGDTAMYLCATSREIRDPGYTFGSGTRLTVV.

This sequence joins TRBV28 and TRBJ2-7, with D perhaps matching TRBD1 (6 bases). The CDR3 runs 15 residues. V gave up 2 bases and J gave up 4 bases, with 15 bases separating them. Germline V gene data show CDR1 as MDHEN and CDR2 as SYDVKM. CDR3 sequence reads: CASSLLDRTLYEQYF. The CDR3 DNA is TGTGCCAGCAGTTTACTGGACAGAACCTTGTACGAGCAGTACTTC.

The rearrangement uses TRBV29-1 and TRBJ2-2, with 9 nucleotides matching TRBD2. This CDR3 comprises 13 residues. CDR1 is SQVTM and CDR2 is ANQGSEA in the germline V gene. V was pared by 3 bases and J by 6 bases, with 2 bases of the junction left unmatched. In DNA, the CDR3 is TGCAGCGTTGAGCGGGGGGGCCCCGGGGAGCTGTTTTTT. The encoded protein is CSVERGGPGELFF.

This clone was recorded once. CDR3 nucleotides: TGCAGCGTTGAAGATTTCATAAGCGGGAGTGGGGGTGAGCAGTTCTTC. This gives the protein CSVEDFISGSGGEQFF. The gene calls are TRBV29-1 and TRBJ2-1, with 8 bases identical to TRBD2. Germline CDR1 and CDR2: SQVTM and ANQGSEA. V was pared by 0 bases and J by 9 bases, with 13 bases of the junction left unmatched. This CDR3 has 16 residues.

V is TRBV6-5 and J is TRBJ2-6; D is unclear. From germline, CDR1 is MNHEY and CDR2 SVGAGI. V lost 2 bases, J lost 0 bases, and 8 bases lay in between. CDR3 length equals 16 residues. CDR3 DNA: TGTGCCAGCAGTTACGGGCGGTTCTCTGGGGCCAACGTCCTGACTTTC. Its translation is CASSYGRFSGANVLTF.

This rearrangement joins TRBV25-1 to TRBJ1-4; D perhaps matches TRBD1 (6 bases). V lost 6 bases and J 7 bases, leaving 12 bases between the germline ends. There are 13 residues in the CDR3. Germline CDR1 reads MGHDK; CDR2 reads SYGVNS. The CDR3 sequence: CASRNRAGEKLFF. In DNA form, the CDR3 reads TGTGCCAGCAGAAACAGGGCGGGTGAAAAACTGTTTTTT.

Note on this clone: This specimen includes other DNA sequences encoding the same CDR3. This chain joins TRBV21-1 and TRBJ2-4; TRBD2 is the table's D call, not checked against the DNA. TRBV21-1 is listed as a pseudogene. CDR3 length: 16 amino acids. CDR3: CASSKGLAGVKNIQYF. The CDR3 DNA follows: TGTGCCAGCAGCAAAGGGCTAGCGGGAGTCAAAAACATTCAGTACTTC.

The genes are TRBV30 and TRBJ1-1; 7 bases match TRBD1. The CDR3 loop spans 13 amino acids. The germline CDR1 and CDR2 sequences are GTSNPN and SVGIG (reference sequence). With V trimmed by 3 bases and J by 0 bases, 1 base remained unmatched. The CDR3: CAWRGQMNTEAFF. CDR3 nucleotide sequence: TGTGCCTGGAGGGGACAGATGAACACTGAAGCTTTCTTT.

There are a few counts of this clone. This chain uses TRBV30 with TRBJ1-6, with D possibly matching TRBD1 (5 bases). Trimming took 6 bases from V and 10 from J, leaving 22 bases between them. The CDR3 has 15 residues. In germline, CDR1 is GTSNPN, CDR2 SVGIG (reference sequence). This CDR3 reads CACYKLTGTDSPLHF. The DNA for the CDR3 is TGTGCCTGCTACAAATTGACGGGGACGGACTCACCCCTCCACTTT.

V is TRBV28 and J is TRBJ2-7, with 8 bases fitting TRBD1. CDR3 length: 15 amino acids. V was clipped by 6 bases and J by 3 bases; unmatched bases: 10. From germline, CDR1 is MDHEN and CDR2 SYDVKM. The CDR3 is CASRGADRGHYEQYF. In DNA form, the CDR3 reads TGTGCCAGCAGGGGGGCTGACAGGGGCCACTACGAGCAGTACTTC.

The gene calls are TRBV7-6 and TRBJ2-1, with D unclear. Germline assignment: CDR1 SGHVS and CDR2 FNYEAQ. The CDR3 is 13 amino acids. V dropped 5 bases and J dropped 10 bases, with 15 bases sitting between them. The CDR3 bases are TGTGCCAGCAGCCCTTCTTGGGCCGTGGAGCAGTTCTTC. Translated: CASSPSWAVEQFF.

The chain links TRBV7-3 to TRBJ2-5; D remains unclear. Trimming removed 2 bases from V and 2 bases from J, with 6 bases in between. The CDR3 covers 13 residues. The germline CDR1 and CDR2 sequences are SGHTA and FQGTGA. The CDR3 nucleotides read TGTGCCAGCAGCTTAGACGGTCAAGAGACCCAGTACTTC. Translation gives CASSLDGQETQYF.

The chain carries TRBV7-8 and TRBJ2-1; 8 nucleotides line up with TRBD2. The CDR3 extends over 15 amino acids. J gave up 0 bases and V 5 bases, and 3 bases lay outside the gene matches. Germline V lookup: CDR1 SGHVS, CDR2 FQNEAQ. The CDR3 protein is CASSRAGGSYNEQFF. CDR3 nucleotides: TGTGCCAGCAGCCGCGCGGGGGGCTCCTACAATGAGCAGTTCTTC.

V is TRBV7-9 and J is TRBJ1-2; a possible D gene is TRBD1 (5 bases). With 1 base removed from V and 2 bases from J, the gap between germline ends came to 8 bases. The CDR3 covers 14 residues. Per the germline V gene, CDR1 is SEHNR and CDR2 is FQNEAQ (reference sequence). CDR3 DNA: TGTGCCAGCAGCTTAGGGGCAGGGAACTATGGCTACACCTTC. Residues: CASSLGAGNYGYTF.

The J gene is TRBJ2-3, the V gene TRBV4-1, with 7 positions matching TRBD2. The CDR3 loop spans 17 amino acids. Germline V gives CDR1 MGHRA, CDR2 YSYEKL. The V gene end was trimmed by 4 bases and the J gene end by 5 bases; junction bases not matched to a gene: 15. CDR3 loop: CASSRVGARTGGDTQYF. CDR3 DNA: TGCGCCAGCAGCCGGGTGGGAGCGCGTACGGGGGGAGATACGCAGTATTTT.

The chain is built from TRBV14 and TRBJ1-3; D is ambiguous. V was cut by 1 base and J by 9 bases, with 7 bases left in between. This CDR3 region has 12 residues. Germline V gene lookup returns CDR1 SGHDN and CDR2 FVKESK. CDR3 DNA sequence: TGTGCCAGCAGCCAAGTAGTATCCACCATATATTTT. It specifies CASSQVVSTIYF.

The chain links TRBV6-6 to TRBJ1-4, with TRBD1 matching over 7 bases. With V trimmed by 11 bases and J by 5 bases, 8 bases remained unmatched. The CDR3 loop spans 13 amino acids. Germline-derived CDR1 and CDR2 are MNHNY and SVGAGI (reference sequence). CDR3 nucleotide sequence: TGTGCCGCGAGGGGGCAGGACAATGAAAAACTGTTTTTT. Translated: CAARGQDNEKLFF.

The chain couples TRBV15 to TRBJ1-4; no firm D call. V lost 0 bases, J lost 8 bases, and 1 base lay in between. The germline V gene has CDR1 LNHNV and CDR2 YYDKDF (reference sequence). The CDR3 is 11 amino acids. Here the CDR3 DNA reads TGTGCCACCAGCAGAGAGGAAAAACTGTTTTTT. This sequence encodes CATSREEKLFF. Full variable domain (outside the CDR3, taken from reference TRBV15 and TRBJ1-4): DAMVIQNPRYQVTQFGKPVTLSCSQTLNHNVMYWYQQKSSQAPKLLFHYYDKDFNNEADTPDNFQSRRPNTSFCFLDIRSPGLGDTAMYLCATSREEKLFFGSGTQLSVL.

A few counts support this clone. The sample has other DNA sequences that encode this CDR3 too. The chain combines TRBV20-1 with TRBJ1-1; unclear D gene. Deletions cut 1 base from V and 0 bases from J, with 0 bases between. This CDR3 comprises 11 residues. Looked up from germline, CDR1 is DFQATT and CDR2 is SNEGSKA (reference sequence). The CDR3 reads CSARVNTEAFF. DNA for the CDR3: TGCAGTGCTAGAGTGAACACTGAAGCTTTCTTT.

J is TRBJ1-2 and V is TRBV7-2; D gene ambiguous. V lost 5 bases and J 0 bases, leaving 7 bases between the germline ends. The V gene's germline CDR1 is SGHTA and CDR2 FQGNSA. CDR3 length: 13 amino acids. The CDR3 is CASSPNPNYGYTF. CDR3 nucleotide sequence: TGTGCCAGCAGCCCGAACCCTAACTATGGCTACACCTTC.

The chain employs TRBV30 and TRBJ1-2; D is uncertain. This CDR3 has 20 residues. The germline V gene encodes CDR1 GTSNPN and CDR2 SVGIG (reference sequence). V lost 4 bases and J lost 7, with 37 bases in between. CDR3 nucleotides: TGTGCCTGGATTCCAGAGCCTTATCGCCCTTCGAATCCTACGCTGGGTGGCTACACCTTC. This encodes CAWIPEPYRPSNPTLGGYTF.

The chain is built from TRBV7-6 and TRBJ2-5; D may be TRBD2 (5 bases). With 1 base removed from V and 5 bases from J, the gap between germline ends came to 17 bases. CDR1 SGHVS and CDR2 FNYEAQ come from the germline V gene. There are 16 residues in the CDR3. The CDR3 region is CASSLVLGKGRETQYF. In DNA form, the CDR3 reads TGTGCCAGCAGCTTAGTTCTCGGGAAGGGAAGGGAGACCCAGTACTTC.

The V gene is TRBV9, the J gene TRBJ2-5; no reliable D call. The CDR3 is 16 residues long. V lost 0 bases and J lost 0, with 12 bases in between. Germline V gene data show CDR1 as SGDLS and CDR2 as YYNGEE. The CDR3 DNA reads TGTGCCAGCAGCGTAGGAGCAGGCTCTAACCAAGAGACCCAGTACTTC. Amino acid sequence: CASSVGAGSNQETQYF.

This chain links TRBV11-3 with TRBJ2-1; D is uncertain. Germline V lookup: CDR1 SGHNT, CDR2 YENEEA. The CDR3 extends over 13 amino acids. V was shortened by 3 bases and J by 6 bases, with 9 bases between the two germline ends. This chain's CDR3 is CASSFYRSNEQFF. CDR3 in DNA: TGTGCCAGCAGCTTTTATCGATCCAATGAGCAGTTCTTC.

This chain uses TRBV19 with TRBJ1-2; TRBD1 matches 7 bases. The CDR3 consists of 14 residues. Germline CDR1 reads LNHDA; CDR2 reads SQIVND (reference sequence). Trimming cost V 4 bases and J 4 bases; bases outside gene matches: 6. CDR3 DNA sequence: TGTGCCAGTAGTACTAGACAGGGACTCTATGGCTACACCTTC. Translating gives CASSTRQGLYGYTF. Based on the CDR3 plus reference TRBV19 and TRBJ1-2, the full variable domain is DGGITQSPKYLFRKEGQNVTLSCEQNLNHDAMYWYRQDPGQGLRLIYYSQIVNDFQKGDIAEGYSVSREKKESFPLTVTSAQKNPTAFYLCASSTRQGLYGYTFGSGTRLTVV.

The CDR3 nucleotides are TGTGCCAGCAGCTTAGGGACAGGGGAATCTGGAAACACCATATATTTT. As protein: CASSLGTGESGNTIYF. This sequence joins TRBV7-6 and TRBJ1-3; 9 bases match TRBD1. The CDR3 loop spans 16 amino acids. Trimming took 1 base from V and 1 from J; bases not matched to a gene: 2. Germline assignment: CDR1 SGHVS and CDR2 FNYEAQ.